The clone carrying this T cell receptor beta chain has more than one count but fewer than ten. Germline is not matched at one junction end, which may reflect a read error. The record originates from a study of quantifying T cell responses using KT2 cells. Study details: TCR alpha and beta constant-region primers primed reverse transcription of RNA.

Germline-derived CDR1 and CDR2 are SGHRS and YFSETQ. The CDR3 length is 10 residues. The cDNA 3' end received a ligated oligonucleotide with a UMI. An equimolar mix of RC1.1 and RC1.2 primed the beta chain across TRBC1 and TRBC2. Each CDR3 protein gets one entry after TCRdb re-called the UMI-ligation and nested PCR reads with MiXCR. The table has over 40,000 distinct CDR3 sequences, 11% seen once. The sample is PBMC spiked with counted cells of clone KT2. Different KT2-to-PBMC ratios were created with a constant PBMC count. The V gene is TRBV5-1, the J gene TRBJ2-4; tentatively, D is TRBD2 (6 bases). The clonotype was recovered from a human donor. The source material was PBMCs spiked with cells of the T cell clone KT2. The CDR3 sequence is CASSRGVVDF. The CDR3 DNA is TGCGCCAGCTCCCGCGGGGTAGTAGACTTC.